Below, 23 T cell receptor beta chains from the same sample are listed, as sequenced in a study of monozygotic twins with inflammatory bowel disease. TCRdb derives one entry per CDR3 protein from the 5' RACE reads, leaving out DNA. The sample includes 170,000 or so distinct CDR3 sequences. Sequenced input: blood. The receptors stem from a human donor with ulcerative colitis or Crohn's disease, or a healthy co-twin of an affected twin (not recorded which).

The chain links TRBV28 to TRBJ2-4. Germline V gives CDR1 MDHEN, CDR2 SYDVKM. The CDR3 is 13 residues long. CDR3 sequence: CASSFGGNGIQYF. Combining the CDR3 with reference TRBV28 and TRBJ2-4 gives the whole variable domain DVKVTQSSRYLVKRTGEKVFLECVQDMDHENMFWYRQDPGLGLRLIYFSYDVKMKEKGDIPEGYSVSREKKERFSLILESASTNQTSMYLCASSFGGNGIQYFGAGTRLSVL.

The V gene is TRBV5-1, the J gene TRBJ2-1. CDR1 and CDR2 from the germline V gene are SGHRS and YFSETQ. The CDR3 totals 14 residues. Here the CDR3 reads CASSSGQTYNEQFF.

The rearrangement uses TRBV29-1 and TRBJ1-1; TCRdb's D call, TRBD1, is unchecked because there is no DNA. The CDR3 is 13 amino acids. The germline V gene encodes CDR1 SQVTM and CDR2 ANQGSEA. CDR3 in amino acids: CSGRQSQDTEAFF.

V is TRBV20-1 and J is TRBJ2-3; TCRdb calls TRBD1, which cannot be checked without DNA. CDR1 is DFQATT, CDR2 SNEGSKA, per germline (reference sequence). The CDR3 runs 17 residues. This chain's CDR3 is CSAPQGQGTALGDTQYF.

The chain recombines TRBV5-1 with TRBJ2-1. The CDR3 runs to 14 residues. The germline gives CDR1 SGHRS, CDR2 YFSETQ. CDR3 sequence reads: CASSSSPSTTEQFF.

The J gene is TRBJ2-3, the V gene TRBV5-4. Germline V gene data show CDR1 as SGHNT and CDR2 as YYREEE (reference sequence). This CDR3 region has 14 residues. CDR3 region: CASSLFRYQDTQYF.

V and J are TRBV29-1 and TRBJ2-5; TCRdb gives TRBD2 as the D gene, but with no DNA this cannot be confirmed. This CDR3 has 13 amino acids. Per germline, CDR1 SQVTM and CDR2 ANQGSEA. This chain's CDR3 is CSVERQGLETKYF.

V usage is TRBV10-3 and J usage is TRBJ2-5; TCRdb designates TRBD2, a call that cannot be tested without DNA. Germline loops: CDR1 ENHRY, CDR2 SYGVKD. The CDR3 loop spans 11 amino acids. This CDR3 is CASAAGETQYF.

The CDR3 sequence is CASSLDRGAGNTIYF. The chain has TRBV5-1 and TRBJ1-3. CDR1 SGHRS and CDR2 YFSETQ come from the germline V gene. The CDR3 extends over 15 amino acids.

The chain has TRBV9 and TRBJ2-1; no DNA is available, so the TRBD1 call from TCRdb remains unchecked. CDR1 SGDLS and CDR2 YYNGEE come from the germline V gene. The CDR3 runs 11 residues. This CDR3 reads CASSVGTEQFF.

The rearrangement uses TRBV10-1 and TRBJ2-1. Germline CDR1 and CDR2: WNHNN and SYGVQD (reference sequence). The CDR3 length is 12 residues. CDR3 amino acids: CASSEWMNEQFF.

The chain is built from TRBV11-2 and TRBJ1-2; TCRdb's D call of TRBD1 is untestable without DNA. In germline, CDR1 is SGHAT, CDR2 FQNNGV. There are 14 residues in the CDR3. CDR3 sequence reads: CASSPGQDDYGYTF.

The J gene is TRBJ1-1, the V gene TRBV18; TCRdb reports TRBD1, a call that lacks DNA to check it against. The germline V gene has CDR1 KGHSH and CDR2 LQKENI. This CDR3 spans 17 amino acids. CDR3 sequence reads: CASSPRDRWGLNTEAFF.

The gene calls are TRBV20-1 and TRBJ2-1; TCRdb's D call, TRBD1, is unchecked because there is no DNA. The CDR3 length is 15 residues. Germline V gene sequence: CDR1 DFQATT, CDR2 SNEGSKA (reference sequence). CDR3 in amino acids: CSARDLSTVRNEQFF.

The genes are TRBV12-3 or TRBV12-4 and TRBJ1-5. The CDR3 is 13 amino acids. The CDR3 loop reads CASSLAGLQPQHF.

V usage is TRBV4-3 and J usage is TRBJ2-1; absent DNA, TCRdb's TRBD1 call cannot be checked. Germline V gives CDR1 LGHNA, CDR2 YSLEER. The length of the CDR3 is 15 residues. CDR3 loop: CASSRTGFAYNEQFF.

This rearrangement joins TRBV7-2 to TRBJ1-5; the D call from TCRdb, TRBD1, cannot be confirmed without DNA. This CDR3 has 15 amino acids. Germline V lookup: CDR1 SGHTA, CDR2 FQGNSA. The chain's CDR3 is CASSFRAGVNQPQHF. Looking up the rest from reference TRBV7-2 and TRBJ1-5 gives the full variable domain: GAGVSQSPSNKVTEKGKDVELRCDPISGHTALYWYRQSLGQGLEFLIYFQGNSAPDKSGLPSDRFSAERTGGSVSTLTIQRTQQEDSAVYLCASSFRAGVNQPQHFGDGTRLSIL.

The chain has TRBV18 and TRBJ2-7; TCRdb's D gene call, TRBD1, goes unchecked for lack of DNA. The germline V gene has CDR1 KGHSH and CDR2 LQKENI. CDR3 length: 18 residues. The CDR3 region is CASSPPITDRGYSYEQYF.

The chain carries TRBV4-3 and TRBJ2-7; TCRdb indicates TRBD1, and absent DNA this call remains unverified. CDR1 LGHNA and CDR2 YSLEER come from the germline V gene. The CDR3 runs to 15 residues. CDR3 loop: CASSQDRTGRYEQYF.

The rearrangement uses TRBV29-1 and TRBJ1-2; checking the TCRdb D call of TRBD1 is not possible without DNA. The CDR3 sequence is 14 residues long. The germline CDR1 and CDR2 sequences are SQVTM and ANQGSEA. CDR3 sequence: CSVESPGEAYGYTF. Full variable domain (missing parts from reference TRBV29-1 and TRBJ1-2): SAVISQKPSRDICQRGTSLTIQCQVDSQVTMMFWYRQQPGQSLTLIATANQGSEATYESGFVIDKFPISRPNLTFSTLTVSNMSPEDSSIYLCSVESPGEAYGYTFGSGTRLTVV.

V is TRBV10-3 and J is TRBJ2-7; the TCRdb call, TRBD2, lacks DNA for checking. This CDR3 has 15 residues. Germline lookup yields CDR1 ENHRY and CDR2 SYGVKD. CDR3 in amino acids: CAISDRTSGSYEQYF.

The CDR3 here is CASSSTGAYEQYF. The chain uses TRBV6-5 and TRBJ2-7; TCRdb's D call of TRBD1 is untestable without DNA. The CDR3 loop spans 13 amino acids. Germline CDR1 and CDR2: MNHEY and SVGAGI.

The rearrangement joins TRBV5-1 to TRBJ2-7; TCRdb indicates TRBD2, and absent DNA this call remains unverified. CDR1 is SGHRS, CDR2 YFSETQ, per germline. This CDR3 is built from 15 residues. The chain's CDR3 is CASSLRTSGNYEQYF.